Below are 19 T cell receptor beta chains sequenced from a single sample in a study of T cells after yellow fever vaccination. TCRdb called the 5' RACE reads again in MiXCR, with one record for every CDR3 protein. The repertoire holds 620,000 or so distinct CDR3 sequences, with about a sixth as singletons. The sequenced sample was PBMCs, obtained 5 days after the first yellow fever vaccination. The origin of the receptors is a man in his late teens or twenties who received the YFV17D yellow fever vaccine.

The chain uses TRBV2 and TRBJ1-5; D unclear. The CDR3 is made up of 15 amino acids. Trimming left V 3 bases short and J 6 bases short, with 15 bases between. Germline V gene lookup returns CDR1 SNHLY and CDR2 FYNNEI. The CDR3 region has the DNA TGTGCCAGCAGTGATTTCAAGGGCGCCGCTCAGCCCCAGCATTTT. Its protein product is CASSDFKGAAQPQHF.

V is TRBV12-3 or TRBV12-4 and J is TRBJ2-6; tentatively, D is TRBD2 (7 bases). CDR3 length equals 16 residues. V lost 6 bases and J 3 bases, leaving 15 bases between the germline ends. CDR3 nucleotides: TGTGCCAGCAGCTCGGGGGGCTCGAGTGGGGCCAACGTCCTGACTTTC. This codes for CASSSGGSSGANVLTF.

V gene TRBV6-4 combines with J gene TRBJ2-1; 12 nucleotides line up with TRBD1. The CDR3 has 15 amino acids. J lost 7 bases, V lost 3 bases, and 4 bases had no gene match. Germline values: CDR1 MRHNA, CDR2 SNTAGT. The CDR3 DNA reads TGTGCCAGCAGTGAAGCGGGACAGGGGGCTAATGAGCAGTTCTTC. As protein: CASSEAGQGANEQFF.

This clonotype was counted only a few times. As DNA, the CDR3 is TGTGCCAGCAGTCGTTACAGGGACGAGCAGTACGTC. Its translation: CASSRYRDEQYV. This chain joins TRBV12-3 or TRBV12-4 and TRBJ2-7; the D gene is possibly TRBD1 (6 bases). Trimming took 5 bases from V and 5 from J, leaving 10 bases between them. The CDR3 spans 12 residues.

This clonotype turned up a few times. The chain carries TRBV5-1 and TRBJ2-1; a weak D match, TRBD2 (5 bases). The CDR3 totals 13 residues. Germline lookup yields CDR1 SGHRS and CDR2 YFSETQ. V lost 5 bases to trimming and J lost 7 bases, with 13 bases between them. The CDR3 sequence is CASSPSTRNEQFF. DNA for the CDR3: TGCGCCAGCAGTCCTTCTACTAGAAATGAGCAGTTCTTC.

The rearrangement joins TRBV20-1 to TRBJ2-2; 9 bases align to TRBD2. Germline assignment: CDR1 DFQATT and CDR2 SNEGSKA (reference sequence). The length of the CDR3 is 14 residues. V was clipped by 3 bases and J by 6 bases; unmatched bases: 5. This CDR3 reads CSASSAGGPGELFF. CDR3 nucleotides: TGCAGTGCTAGTTCGGCGGGGGGGCCCGGGGAGCTGTTTTTT.

This clonotype was counted only a few times. The chain joins TRBV5-1 to TRBJ2-7; TRBD1 matches at 7 bases. The J segment lost 5 bases and the V segment lost 1 base, leaving 3 bases of the junction unmatched. The germline gives CDR1 SGHRS, CDR2 YFSETQ. The CDR3 runs 13 residues. The CDR3 DNA is TGCGCCAGCAGCTTGACAGGGGTAGACGAGCAGTACGTC. Encoded protein: CASSLTGVDEQYV.

The gene calls are TRBV7-9 and TRBJ2-7; 8 nucleotides agree with TRBD1. This CDR3 is 15 amino acids long. The germline V gene encodes CDR1 SEHNR and CDR2 FQNEAQ (reference sequence). J lost 0 bases, V lost 1 base, and 2 bases had no gene match. The CDR3: CASSLGTGYSYEQYF. DNA of the CDR3: TGTGCCAGCAGCTTAGGGACAGGGTACTCCTACGAGCAGTACTTC.

This clonotype was counted between two and nine times. CDR3 residues: CASSPVSGAEYEQYF. CDR3 DNA sequence: TGTGCCAGCTCACCAGTTTCAGGGGCGGAATACGAGCAGTACTTC. V usage is TRBV18 and J usage is TRBJ2-7, with D possibly matching TRBD1 (6 bases). Trimming pared 2 bases from V and 4 bases from J, leaving 15 bases between. CDR1 is KGHSH, CDR2 LQKENI, per germline. CDR3 length equals 15 residues.

In its sample, this clonotype was seen once. The chain employs TRBV5-4 and TRBJ2-7; 13 bases fit TRBD2. V gave up 1 base and J gave up 3 bases; unmatched junction bases: 7. This CDR3 has 17 residues. From germline, CDR1 is SGHNT and CDR2 YYREEE (reference sequence). The CDR3 spells CASSLIGLAGDHYEQYV. The CDR3 coding sequence is TGTGCCAGCAGCTTGATAGGACTAGCGGGGGACCACTACGAGCAGTACGTC.

The sample holds many counts of this clonotype. The J gene is TRBJ2-5, the V gene TRBV12-3 or TRBV12-4, with D perhaps matching TRBD1 (5 bases). The CDR3 is made up of 15 amino acids. The V and J ends lost 2 bases and 0 bases respectively, with 10 bases between them. The CDR3 coding sequence is TGTGCCAGCAGTTTAAGGTCAGGGTACCAAGAGACCCAGTACTTC. Translation: CASSLRSGYQETQYF.

DNA of the CDR3: TGTGCCAGCAGCCTTTTCGACAGGGGGGGAGACAATGAGCAGTTCTTC. Translating it yields CASSLFDRGGDNEQFF. The chain combines TRBV14 with TRBJ2-1; 9 bases map to TRBD1. In germline, CDR1 is SGHDN, CDR2 FVKESK. Trimming removed 4 bases from V and 5 bases from J; junction bases left unmatched: 9. The CDR3 has 16 amino acids.

V usage is TRBV25-1 and J usage is TRBJ2-7, with D perhaps matching TRBD2 (6 bases). CDR3 size: 11 residues. The germline V gene encodes CDR1 MGHDK and CDR2 SYGVNS. Between the trimmed V and J ends, which lost 7 bases and 6 bases, there was a span of 10 bases. The CDR3 DNA reads TGTGCCAGCACGGAGGGCCCCGAGCAGTACGTC. It encodes CASTEGPEQYV.

This clonotype was seen only a few times. The chain links TRBV5-1 to TRBJ1-2, with D unresolved. The CDR3 spans 10 residues. The V end lost 10 bases, the J end lost 4 bases, and 8 bases lay between the germline ends. Germline V gene data show CDR1 as SGHRS and CDR2 as YFSETQ. The CDR3 is CADTSYGYTF. DNA of the CDR3: TGCGCCGATACCTCCTATGGCTACACCTTC.

V gene TRBV5-1 combines with J gene TRBJ2-3; possible D gene TRBD2, 7 bases. Germline CDR1 and CDR2: SGHRS and YFSETQ. CDR3 length: 15 residues. V lost 1 base, J lost 6 bases, and 15 bases lay in between. CDR3 nucleotides: TGCGCCAGCAGCTTGTCGAGGGGGGGCGTTGATACGCAGTATTTT. Translated: CASSLSRGGVDTQYF.

V is TRBV5-1 and J is TRBJ2-2; unclear D gene. The length of the CDR3 is 13 residues. V was trimmed by 1 base and J by 6 bases, leaving 7 bases between them. Per the germline V gene, CDR1 is SGHRS and CDR2 is YFSETQ. The CDR3 coding sequence is TGCGCCAGCAGCTTGTTAGATTCCGGGGAGCTGTTTTTT. Translation gives CASSLLDSGELFF.

The chain uses TRBV5-1 and TRBJ1-1, with TRBD1 matching 8 bases. V dropped 6 bases and J dropped 1; count of bases not matched to a gene: 5. Looked up from germline, CDR1 is SGHRS and CDR2 is YFSETQ. The CDR3 has 14 amino acids. In nucleotides, the CDR3 is TGCGCCAGCATCTCGGGACAGGAGAACACTGAAGCTTTCTTT. It yields the protein CASISGQENTEAFF.

Only a few counts were recorded for this clonotype. The chain couples TRBV5-1 to TRBJ2-3; TRBD2 agrees at 11 bases. Germline values: CDR1 SGHRS, CDR2 YFSETQ. V shed 2 bases and J 2 bases; nucleotides not matched to a gene: 7. This CDR3 has 17 amino acids. The CDR3 DNA reads TGCGCCAGCAGCTTTACCCTAGCGGGGGGATTCACAGATACGCAGTATTTT. Translated, it gives CASSFTLAGGFTDTQYF.

The chain links TRBV7-9 to TRBJ2-5, with TRBD2 matching over 11 bases. The CDR3 is 14 residues long. The J segment lost 3 bases and the V segment lost 4 bases, leaving 1 base of the junction unmatched. The germline CDR1 and CDR2 sequences are SEHNR and FQNEAQ (reference sequence). CDR3: CASSSLAGEETQYF. The CDR3 nucleotides are TGTGCCAGCAGCTCACTAGCGGGGGAAGAGACCCAGTACTTC. The variable domain in full, with the rest retrieved from reference TRBV7-9 and TRBJ2-5, is DTGVSQNPRHKITKRGQNVTFRCDPISEHNRLYWYRQTLGQGPEFLTYFQNEAQLEKSRLLSDRFSAERPKGSFSTLEIQRTEQGDSAMYLCASSSLAGEETQYFGPGTRLLVL.